The 24 T cell receptor beta chains given below trace back to one sample, sequenced in a study of blood T cell repertoires in COVID-19. TCRdb's copy holds only in-frame clones and misses some; the assay was immunoSEQ multiplex PCR. The sample includes under 70,000 clones, less than 85% of them seen just once. The sequencing input was peripheral blood. Every receptor here comes from a woman between 65 and 79 years old with acute or convalescent COVID-19.

This chain links TRBV2 with TRBJ1-2; 11 bases agree with TRBD1. The germline V gene has CDR1 SNHLY and CDR2 FYNNEI. CDR3 length: 15 residues. The V gene end was trimmed by 4 bases and the J gene end by 8 bases; junction bases not matched to a gene: 9. The CDR3 DNA is TGTGCCAGCAGTGGCAGTGGACAGGGGGCACGAGGCTACACCTTC. As protein: CASSGSGQGARGYTF.

The chain links TRBV10-3 to TRBJ2-7; 9 positions agree with TRBD2. V lost 4 bases, J lost 6 bases, and 4 bases stayed unmatched. The CDR3 sequence is 13 residues long. Germline V lookup: CDR1 ENHRY, CDR2 SYGVKD. CDR3 DNA sequence: TGTGCCATCAGTGCTAGCGGGGCGCGCGAGCAGTACTTC. This translates into CAISASGAREQYF.

The J gene is TRBJ1-3, the V gene TRBV5-1; D ambiguous. The CDR3 is made up of 16 amino acids. The germline V gene encodes CDR1 SGHRS and CDR2 YFSETQ. Trimming stripped 0 bases from V and 3 bases from J, with 13 bases between. CDR3 bases: TGCGCCAGCAGCTTGGCCACGGGTGGCATTGGAAACACCATATATTTT. This gives the protein CASSLATGGIGNTIYF.

The CDR3 here is CASIAEAGSWNEQFF. CDR3 nucleotide sequence: TGTGCCAGCATCGCCGAGGCGGGGAGTTGGAATGAGCAGTTCTTC. The V call is TRBV2, the J call TRBJ2-1; possible D gene TRBD2, 6 bases. The V end lost 7 bases, the J end lost 7 bases, and 20 bases lay between the germline ends. The germline gives CDR1 SNHLY, CDR2 FYNNEI. There are 15 residues in the CDR3. Using reference TRBV2 and TRBJ2-1 for the parts outside the CDR3, the full variable domain is EPEVTQTPSHQVTQMGQEVILRCVPISNHLYFYWYRQILGQKVEFLVSFYNNEISEKSEIFDDQFSVERPDGSNFTLKIRSTKLEDSAMYFCASIAEAGSWNEQFFGPGTRLTVL.

The chain recombines TRBV5-1 with TRBJ2-1; TRBD2 aligns across 15 bases. Germline V gene data show CDR1 as SGHRS and CDR2 as YFSETQ. The CDR3 is made up of 17 amino acids. With 4 bases clipped from V and 9 bases from J, the junction kept 11 bases outside the gene matches. The CDR3 DNA follows: TGCGCCAGCAGCCCCAGGGGACTAGCGGGGGGCGGGGGTGAGCAGTTCTTC. Its translation: CASSPRGLAGGGGEQFF.

DNA of the CDR3: TGTGCCAGCAGCTCCGACAGGGTACAGCCCCAGCATTTT. It codes for CASSSDRVQPQHF. J is TRBJ1-5 and V is TRBV7-2; 7 nucleotides line up with TRBD1. Trimming removed 4 bases from V and 7 bases from J; junction bases left unmatched: 4. Germline CDR1 is SGHTA and CDR2 is FQGNSA. This CDR3 spans 13 amino acids.

This CDR3 is CASSVDGRGLGNEQFF. The CDR3 DNA is TGTGCCAGCAGCGTGGACGGGCGGGGGCTAGGGAATGAGCAGTTCTTC. V and J are TRBV9 and TRBJ2-1; possible D gene TRBD2, 7 bases. The CDR3 covers 16 residues. V lost 2 bases to trimming and J lost 7 bases, with 19 bases between them. Germline CDR1 SGDLS, CDR2 YYNGEE.

V is TRBV7-9 and J is TRBJ1-2; TRBD1 matches at 11 bases. Germline CDR1 SEHNR, CDR2 FQNEAQ (reference sequence). This CDR3 spans 17 amino acids. With 3 bases clipped from V and 1 base from J, the junction kept 7 bases outside the gene matches. CDR3 sequence (DNA): TGTGCCAGCAGCTTTACCGGGACAGGGGGACTTAACTATGGCTACACCTTC. Translated: CASSFTGTGGLNYGYTF. Supplemented by reference TRBV7-9 and TRBJ1-2, the full variable domain reads DTGVSQNPRHKITKRGQNVTFRCDPISEHNRLYWYRQTLGQGPEFLTYFQNEAQLEKSRLLSDRFSAERPKGSFSTLEIQRTEQGDSAMYLCASSFTGTGGLNYGYTFGSGTRLTVV.

This sequence joins TRBV6-5 and TRBJ2-1; 13 nucleotides align to TRBD2. Germline assignment: CDR1 MNHEY and CDR2 SVGAGI. CDR3 size: 15 residues. Trimming removed 4 bases from V and 6 bases from J; junction bases left unmatched: 3. The CDR3 reads CASSSGTSGVNEQFF. The CDR3 nucleotides read TGTGCCAGCAGTTCGGGGACTAGCGGGGTCAATGAGCAGTTCTTC.

The chain has TRBV9 and TRBJ1-5, with 10 bases matching TRBD1. Germline loops: CDR1 SGDLS, CDR2 YYNGEE. J gave up 7 bases and V 4 bases, and 11 bases lay outside the gene matches. CDR3 length: 16 amino acids. The CDR3, as DNA: TGTGCCAGCAGCCCCCGGACAGGGGGGGATCGACAGCCCCAGCATTTT. Amino acid sequence: CASSPRTGGDRQPQHF.

This clone was counted at least ten times. This chain joins TRBV10-1 and TRBJ1-5, with 7 bases aligning to TRBD1. The CDR3 runs to 16 residues. Germline CDR1 is WNHNN and CDR2 is SYGVQD (reference sequence). V was pared by 10 bases and J by 6 bases, with 18 bases of the junction left unmatched. This chain's CDR3 is CATKPVDRERGQPQHF. For the CDR3, the DNA is TGCGCCACCAAACCCGTCGACAGGGAGAGAGGTCAGCCCCAGCATTTT.

The gene calls are TRBV5-6 and TRBJ1-4, with D uncertain. The V gene's germline CDR1 is SGHDT and CDR2 YYEEEE. The CDR3 contains 15 residues. V was trimmed by 1 base and J by 4 bases, leaving 11 bases between them. CDR3 bases: TGTGCCAGCAGCTTGTTACAGCTTAATAATGAAAAACTGTTTTTT. The encoded protein is CASSLLQLNNEKLFF. Combining the CDR3 with reference TRBV5-6 and TRBJ1-4 gives the whole variable domain DAGVTQSPTHLIKTRGQQVTLRCSPKSGHDTVSWYQQALGQGPQFIFQYYEEEERQRGNFPDRFSGHQFPNYSSELNVNALLLGDSALYLCASSLLQLNNEKLFFGSGTQLSVL.

The rearrangement uses TRBV4-2 and TRBJ1-2; D perhaps matches TRBD1 (5 bases). The germline CDR1 and CDR2 sequences are LGHNA and YNFKEQ. The CDR3 runs 16 residues. The V end was cut by 0 bases, the J end by 6 bases, with 17 bases between. For the CDR3, the DNA is TGTGCCAGCAGCCAAGATCTATCTTCAGGGTCCCATGGCTACACCTTC. Its protein is CASSQDLSSGSHGYTF.

The V gene is TRBV27, the J gene TRBJ2-6; weak D call: TRBD2 (6 bases). This CDR3 is built from 15 residues. CDR1 MNHEY and CDR2 SMNVEV come from the germline V gene (reference sequence). The V gene lost 5 bases and the J gene lost 4 bases, with 12 bases spanning the gap. CDR3 region: CASSLRDSGANVLTF. CDR3 nucleotide sequence: TGTGCCAGCAGTCTCAGGGACTCCGGGGCCAACGTCCTGACTTTC.

The gene calls are TRBV5-6 and TRBJ2-7; the D gene is possibly TRBD1 (5 bases). Germline-derived CDR1 and CDR2 are SGHDT and YYEEEE. V was shortened by 4 bases and J by 2 bases, with 13 bases between the two germline ends. The CDR3 extends over 14 amino acids. Here the CDR3 reads CASSRGFRAYEQYF. CDR3 nucleotide sequence: TGTGCCAGCAGCAGGGGCTTCAGGGCCTACGAGCAGTACTTC.

This sequence joins TRBV12-3 or TRBV12-4 and TRBJ1-1, with D possibly TRBD1 on 5 matching bases. The CDR3 has 13 residues. Deletions cut 2 bases from V and 5 bases from J, with 9 bases between. CDR3 region: CASSLKAGTEAFF. CDR3 sequence (DNA): TGTGCCAGCAGTTTAAAGGCAGGGACTGAAGCTTTCTTT.

V gene TRBV14 combines with J gene TRBJ2-1; 11 positions match TRBD2. V lost 0 bases to trimming and J lost 5 bases; unmatched junction nucleotides: 9. CDR1 SGHDN and CDR2 FVKESK come from the germline V gene. The CDR3 is made up of 18 amino acids. The CDR3 DNA is TGTGCCAGCAGCCAAGATACGAGACTAGCGGGGCGGGACAATGAGCAGTTCTTC. Its protein is CASSQDTRLAGRDNEQFF.

V and J are TRBV6-1 and TRBJ1-1; the match to TRBD1 covers 9 bases. Germline assignment: CDR1 MNHNS and CDR2 SASEGT. With V trimmed by 4 bases and J by 1 base, 10 bases remained unmatched. CDR3 size: 17 residues. CDR3 residues: CASSVFWGQGRNTEAFF. DNA of the CDR3: TGTGCCAGCAGTGTTTTTTGGGGACAGGGCAGGAACACTGAAGCTTTCTTT.

Comments on this clone: Different DNA sequences within this sample yield the same CDR3. This chain connects TRBV7-9 to TRBJ1-5; D not certain. CDR1 is SEHNR, CDR2 FQNEAQ, per germline (reference sequence). V lost 1 base and J 0 bases, leaving 7 bases between the germline ends. This CDR3 is 15 amino acids long. CDR3 sequence: CASSLGDTSNQPQHF. CDR3 nucleotide sequence: TGTGCCAGCAGCTTAGGAGATACTAGCAATCAGCCCCAGCATTTT.

The rearrangement joins TRBV3-1 (or the pseudogene TRBV3-2) to TRBJ2-7; a possible D gene is TRBD2 (6 bases). The germline gives CDR1 LGHDT, CDR2 YNNKEL (reference sequence). The CDR3 has 13 residues. Trimming removed 0 bases from V and 7 bases from J, with 10 bases in between. The CDR3 protein is CASSQDGAGEQYF. The CDR3 nucleotides are TGTGCCAGCAGCCAAGATGGGGCGGGAGAGCAGTACTTC.

This chain connects TRBV18 to TRBJ1-2; maybe TRBD1 (6 bases). Trimming took off 3 bases at V and 2 bases at J, with 16 bases between the two ends. The length of the CDR3 is 16 residues. Per germline, CDR1 KGHSH and CDR2 LQKENI. The CDR3 bases are TGTGCCAGCTCACCTAGTATTCCACAGGGCAACTATGGCTACACCTTC. This encodes CASSPSIPQGNYGYTF.

The chain joins TRBV2 to TRBJ2-7; 9 bases match TRBD2. Germline V CDR1 and CDR2: SNHLY, FYNNEI. The length of the CDR3 is 15 residues. Germline trimming cut 3 bases from V and 7 bases from J; bases unmatched to any gene: 10. CDR3 sequence reads: CASSERGGARGEQYF. The CDR3 nucleotides are TGTGCCAGCAGTGAGCGCGGGGGGGCGCGGGGAGAGCAGTACTTC.

In its sample, this clone ranks as medium-sized. The J gene is TRBJ1-2, the V gene TRBV28; D uncertain. CDR1 and CDR2 (germline): MDHEN, SYDVKM. V was pared by 1 base and J by 8 bases, with 14 bases between. This CDR3 is built from 14 residues. CDR3 nucleotide sequence: TGTGCCAGCAGTTTATTCGACACCGCGGGGGGCTACACCTTC. Protein sequence: CASSLFDTAGGYTF.

The chain couples TRBV5-1 to TRBJ2-3; perhaps TRBD2 as D (5 bases). The CDR3 totals 16 residues. V was cut by 1 base and J by 3 bases, with 15 bases left in between. In germline, CDR1 is SGHRS, CDR2 YFSETQ. The CDR3 sequence: CASSLRGPEGTDTQYF. CDR3 nucleotides: TGCGCCAGCAGCTTGAGAGGACCCGAGGGTACAGATACGCAGTATTTT.